This entry features one T cell receptor (beta chain) sequence. Its specificity is unknown. Deletions cut 5 bases from V and 6 bases from J, with 17 bases between. The CDR3 is made up of 15 amino acids. Looked up from germline, CDR1 is SGHVS and CDR2 is FNYEAQ. Specified time point: newly diagnosed GD, antithyroid drugs for less than 3 months. There was RNA extracted from PBMCs, and the TCR library was made from it. CDR3 regions were amplified by Arm-PCR using iRepertoire HTBI primers to build TCR beta libraries. Methods used by the authors: Samples revealed approximately 60 TRBV and 14 TRBJ segments. TCRdb itself ran the multiplex PCR reads through MiXCR, one entry per CDR3 protein. The V and J calls come from TCRdb's annotation, not from the publication. Of 350,000 to 500,000 distinct CDR3 sequences in the sample, roughly 15% were seen once. The entry originates in a study of regulatory T cells in long-lasting Graves disease. Overall study findings and caveats: Accuracy might have suffered from few samples. TRBV28, TRBJ1-2 and TRBJ2-5 were segments that persistent disease favored.

These data were also filed under a second study, of T cells in Graves' hyperthyroidism and ophthalmopathy. From that report: Appearing also in blood were most of the thyroid clonotypes expanded above 0.001.

The V call is TRBV7-6, the J call TRBJ1-5; perhaps TRBD1 as D (5 bases). Sequencing was performed on peripheral blood mononuclear cells (PBMCs), taken at new diagnosis, from a patient treated with antithyroid drugs. This TCR was recovered from a woman aged 50 to 65 with Graves disease. The CDR3 region has the DNA TGTGCCAGCAGCCCCGCCGGAGGGGTAATTCAGCCCCAGCATTTT. This codes for CASSPAGGVIQPQHF.